Shown below are 31 T cell receptor beta chains from a single sample sequenced in a study of blood T cell repertoires in COVID-19. This table comes from immunoSEQ multiplex PCR, and its TCRdb copy is limited to in-frame clones, with some not included. The profile shows some 46,000 clones, around 85% of them singletons. What was sequenced was peripheral blood. Source of these receptors: a woman over 75 with COVID-19, enrolled during active disease.

This sequence joins TRBV18 and TRBJ1-5, with TRBD1 matching 8 bases. From germline, CDR1 is KGHSH and CDR2 LQKENI. The CDR3 is 16 amino acids. V was clipped by 3 bases and J by 0 bases; unmatched bases: 4. The CDR3 DNA reads as TGTGCCAGCTCACCCGAGACAGGGGATAGCAATCAGCCCCAGCATTTT. It yields the protein CASSPETGDSNQPQHF.

The genes are TRBV28 and TRBJ1-4; 8 positions agree with TRBD1. Germline V CDR1 and CDR2: MDHEN, SYDVKM. Trimming cost V 10 bases and J 10 bases; bases outside gene matches: 14. The CDR3 sequence is 14 residues long. The CDR3 DNA is TGTGCCACCGAACAGACAGGGGTGATTCGAAAACTGTTTTTT. Translating gives CATEQTGVIRKLFF.

V is TRBV5-1 and J is TRBJ2-5, with TRBD2 identical over 8 bases. V was pared by 0 bases and J by 5 bases, with 9 bases of the junction left unmatched. From germline, CDR1 is SGHRS and CDR2 YFSETQ. The CDR3 loop spans 16 amino acids. CDR3 protein: CASSLESGRKIETQYF. CDR3 in DNA: TGCGCCAGCAGCTTGGAGAGCGGGAGAAAGATCGAGACCCAGTACTTC.

The J gene is TRBJ1-2, the V gene TRBV7-9; 9 nucleotides line up with TRBD1. Germline CDR1 reads SEHNR; CDR2 reads FQNEAQ (reference sequence). This CDR3 contains 14 residues. V lost 5 bases and J lost 3; bases outside the gene matches: 4. Written as DNA, the CDR3 is TGTGCCAGCAGCCACAGGGGGCCGGACTATGGCTACACCTTC. As protein: CASSHRGPDYGYTF. Full variable domain (missing parts from reference TRBV7-9 and TRBJ1-2): DTGVSQNPRHKITKRGQNVTFRCDPISEHNRLYWYRQTLGQGPEFLTYFQNEAQLEKSRLLSDRFSAERPKGSFSTLEIQRTEQGDSAMYLCASSHRGPDYGYTFGSGTRLTVV.

This clone occurred once. V is TRBV15 and J is TRBJ2-1, with 12 bases matching TRBD2. Germline CDR1 and CDR2: LNHNV and YYDKDF (reference sequence). J gave up 9 bases and V 7 bases, and 10 bases lay outside the gene matches. CDR3 length equals 15 residues. This chain's CDR3 is CATNPTRLAGVEQFF. The CDR3 DNA is TGTGCCACCAATCCAACGAGACTAGCGGGAGTTGAGCAGTTCTTC.

The V gene is TRBV19, the J gene TRBJ1-2; D not certain. The V gene's germline CDR1 is LNHDA and CDR2 SQIVND (reference sequence). The CDR3 totals 14 residues. Deletions cut 5 bases from V and 2 bases from J, with 12 bases between. The CDR3 here is CASSPQASNYGYTF. The DNA for the CDR3 is TGTGCCAGTAGTCCCCAGGCCAGCAACTATGGCTACACCTTC.

The chain has TRBV27 and TRBJ1-5; D is undetermined. Germline CDR1 MNHEY, CDR2 SMNVEV (reference sequence). CDR3 length: 13 amino acids. V was cut by 3 bases and J by 4 bases, with 7 bases left in between. CDR3 sequence: CASSFTSNQPQHF. As DNA, the CDR3 is TGTGCCAGCAGTTTTACTTCTAATCAGCCCCAGCATTTT.

This chain connects TRBV28 to TRBJ1-2; D gene uncertain. The V end lost 5 bases, the J end lost 7 bases, and 14 bases lay between the germline ends. The CDR3 runs 13 residues. Germline values: CDR1 MDHEN, CDR2 SYDVKM. CDR3 nucleotides: TGTGCCAGCAGTGCCGAGGGTGGTCGTGGCTACACCTTC. Translating gives CASSAEGGRGYTF.

The rearrangement uses TRBV18 and TRBJ2-3, with no clear D. The CDR3 spans 14 residues. CDR1 is KGHSH and CDR2 is LQKENI in the germline V gene. Trimming left V 1 base short and J 3 bases short, with 8 bases between. CDR3 coding DNA: TGTGCCAGCTCACCACAACTTAGTACAGATACGCAGTATTTT. Protein product: CASSPQLSTDTQYF.

The chain has TRBV19 and TRBJ2-1, with 7 bases that match TRBD2. The CDR3 has 15 amino acids. With V trimmed by 6 bases and J by 2 bases, 7 bases remained unmatched. Germline V gives CDR1 LNHDA, CDR2 SQIVND (reference sequence). CDR3 sequence (DNA): TGTGCCAGTAGAAAGGCGGGAGCCACCTACAATGAGCAGTTCTTC. This gives the protein CASRKAGATYNEQFF.

This chain joins TRBV5-1 and TRBJ2-3; TRBD2 agrees at 13 bases. Germline lookup yields CDR1 SGHRS and CDR2 YFSETQ. This CDR3 region has 17 residues. With V trimmed by 4 bases and J by 8 bases, 13 bases remained unmatched. The CDR3 reads CASSTGLAGAKVGTQYF. The CDR3 DNA follows: TGCGCCAGCAGCACAGGACTAGCGGGGGCCAAGGTTGGTACGCAGTATTTT. Together with reference TRBV5-1 and TRBJ2-3, the CDR3 gives the full variable domain: KAGVTQTPRYLIKTRGQQVTLSCSPISGHRSVSWYQQTPGQGLQFLFEYFSETQRNKGNFPGRFSGRQFSNSRSEMNVSTLELGDSALYLCASSTGLAGAKVGTQYFGPGTRLTVL.

This chain joins TRBV10-3 and TRBJ1-2; D is unresolved. This CDR3 has 12 amino acids. Germline V gives CDR1 ENHRY, CDR2 SYGVKD. Trimming left V 3 bases short and J 8 bases short, with 10 bases between. The CDR3 DNA sequence: TGTGCCATCAGTGATCGGGGAGACGGCTACACCTTC. Protein: CAISDRGDGYTF.

This clone was picked up a small number of times. The chain couples TRBV5-1 to TRBJ1-3, with a tentative D call TRBD1 (6 bases). Per the germline V gene, CDR1 is SGHRS and CDR2 is YFSETQ. V shed 7 bases and J shed 2 bases, with 16 bases lying between them. This CDR3 is 15 amino acids long. This CDR3 is CASANTDSTGNTIYF. CDR3 nucleotides: TGCGCCAGCGCCAATACGGACAGCACTGGAAACACCATATATTTT. Complete variable domain (other parts from reference TRBV5-1 and TRBJ1-3): KAGVTQTPRYLIKTRGQQVTLSCSPISGHRSVSWYQQTPGQGLQFLFEYFSETQRNKGNFPGRFSGRQFSNSRSEMNVSTLELGDSALYLCASANTDSTGNTIYFGEGSWLTVV.

The chain carries TRBV25-1 and TRBJ1-4; D gene ambiguous. CDR3 size: 11 residues. V lost 3 bases, J lost 15 bases, and 11 bases lay in between. Per the germline V gene, CDR1 is MGHDK and CDR2 is SYGVNS. CDR3: CASSDAVVVFF. CDR3 bases: TGTGCCAGCAGTGACGCGGTAGTAGTGTTTTTT.

The chain combines TRBV14 with TRBJ1-6; 7 bases match TRBD1. Trimming at V came to 4 bases and at J to 7 bases, leaving 7 bases not matched to a gene. Germline assignment: CDR1 SGHDN and CDR2 FVKESK. The CDR3 has 15 amino acids. The CDR3 loop reads CASSLTGLKNSPLHF. The CDR3 bases are TGTGCCAGCAGCCTGACAGGGCTGAAGAATTCACCCCTCCACTTT.

This chain connects TRBV5-1 to TRBJ2-3; 7 nucleotides agree with TRBD2. This CDR3 region has 17 residues. CDR1 SGHRS and CDR2 YFSETQ come from the germline V gene. Trimming at V came to 0 bases and at J to 1 base, leaving 8 bases not matched to a gene. The CDR3 loop reads CASSLAASGSGTDTQYF. DNA of the CDR3: TGCGCCAGCAGCTTGGCGGCTAGCGGCTCGGGCACAGATACGCAGTATTTT.

The rearrangement uses TRBV27 and TRBJ1-6, with D hard to call. Germline V gives CDR1 MNHEY, CDR2 SMNVEV (reference sequence). The V gene lost 8 bases and the J gene lost 8 bases, with 13 bases spanning the gap. This CDR3 contains 13 residues. For the CDR3, the DNA is TGTGCCAGCTGCCAATCGAGCCATTCACCCCTCCACTTT. Its protein is CASCQSSHSPLHF.

This sequence joins TRBV5-1 and TRBJ2-3; 9 nucleotides line up with TRBD1. Germline trimming cut 5 bases from V and 4 bases from J; bases unmatched to any gene: 5. CDR1 is SGHRS, CDR2 YFSETQ, per germline. The CDR3 length is 14 residues. CDR3 DNA: TGCGCCAGCAGACAGGGGGCCTTTGCAGATACGCAGTATTTT. Residues: CASRQGAFADTQYF.

The chain is built from TRBV28 and TRBJ2-7, with D possibly matching TRBD2 (5 bases). V was clipped by 5 bases and J by 7 bases, with 27 bases between them. The CDR3 totals 17 residues. Germline assignment: CDR1 MDHEN and CDR2 SYDVKM. The CDR3 protein is CASSRILWTSNPGEQYF. The DNA of the CDR3 is TGTGCCAGCAGTCGCATCCTTTGGACTTCCAACCCCGGGGAGCAGTACTTC. Full variable domain (missing parts from reference TRBV28 and TRBJ2-7): DVKVTQSSRYLVKRTGEKVFLECVQDMDHENMFWYRQDPGLGLRLIYFSYDVKMKEKGDIPEGYSVSREKKERFSLILESASTNQTSMYLCASSRILWTSNPGEQYFGPGTRLTVT.

This sequence joins TRBV3-1 (or the pseudogene TRBV3-2) and TRBJ2-7, with TRBD1 as a possible D gene (6 bases). The V end was cut by 2 bases, the J end by 7 bases, with 12 bases between. The CDR3 runs to 13 residues. Looked up from germline, CDR1 is LGHDT and CDR2 is YNNKEL (reference sequence). CDR3 loop: CASSQNRVREQYF. The CDR3 region has the DNA TGTGCCAGCAGCCAAAACAGGGTCCGAGAGCAGTACTTC.

This clone was observed a handful of times. The rearrangement joins TRBV5-5 to TRBJ2-7, with D unclear. Per germline, CDR1 SGHKS and CDR2 YYEKEE (reference sequence). This CDR3 spans 12 amino acids. V was shortened by 2 bases and J by 7 bases, with 10 bases between the two germline ends. The CDR3 loop is CASSFTDLEQYF. DNA for the CDR3: TGTGCCAGCAGCTTCACTGATTTGGAGCAGTACTTC. The full variable domain, completed using reference TRBV5-5 and TRBJ2-7, is DAGVTQSPTHLIKTRGQQVTLRCSPISGHKSVSWYQQVLGQGPQFIFQYYEKEERGRGNFPDRFSARQFPNYSSELNVNALLLGDSALYLCASSFTDLEQYFGPGTRLTVT.

This clone was found once. The chain has TRBV5-4 and TRBJ2-2; 8 nucleotides align to TRBD1. Trimming at V came to 0 bases and at J to 1 base, leaving 5 bases not matched to a gene. The CDR3 covers 17 residues. From germline, CDR1 is SGHNT and CDR2 YYREEE (reference sequence). The CDR3 sequence is CASSLGGGTGNTGELFF. The CDR3 region has the DNA TGTGCCAGCAGCTTGGGAGGGGGGACAGGGAACACCGGGGAGCTGTTTTTT.

V is TRBV14 and J is TRBJ2-3; TRBD2 matches at 7 bases. Germline CDR1 is SGHDN and CDR2 is FVKESK. The length of the CDR3 is 16 residues. Trimming at V came to 4 bases and at J to 1 base, leaving 8 bases not matched to a gene. CDR3 DNA sequence: TGTGCCAGCAGCCCTTATCTAGCGGAGGGCACAGATACGCAGTATTTT. Protein sequence: CASSPYLAEGTDTQYF.

J is TRBJ1-5 and V is TRBV6-6, with D unclear. V lost 5 bases to trimming and J lost 0 bases, with 8 bases between them. From germline, CDR1 is MNHNY and CDR2 SVGAGI (reference sequence). The CDR3 sequence is 14 residues long. The CDR3 here is CASSNQYSNQPQHF. CDR3 bases: TGTGCCAGCAGTAACCAGTATAGCAATCAGCCCCAGCATTTT.

This chain connects TRBV4-1 to TRBJ2-2; 15 positions agree with TRBD2. The CDR3 consists of 20 residues. The V gene's germline CDR1 is MGHRA and CDR2 YSYEKL. J lost 2 bases, V lost 0 bases, and 7 bases had no gene match. CDR3 in amino acids: CASSQERGTSGGINTGELFF. The CDR3 nucleotides read TGCGCCAGCAGCCAAGAGCGCGGGACTAGCGGGGGGATCAACACCGGGGAGCTGTTTTTT.

The chain is built from TRBV5-5 and TRBJ2-7; TRBD1 matches 9 bases. The CDR3 spans 17 residues. The V gene end was trimmed by 0 bases and the J gene end by 1 base; junction bases not matched to a gene: 8. Germline loops: CDR1 SGHKS, CDR2 YYEKEE (reference sequence). CDR3 residues: CASSLAAGQGLSYEQYF. As DNA, the CDR3 is TGTGCCAGCAGCTTGGCAGCTGGACAGGGGTTATCCTACGAGCAGTACTTC.

V usage is TRBV25-1 and J usage is TRBJ2-4, with a tentative D call TRBD1 (5 bases). The CDR3 sequence is 16 residues long. Germline V gene sequence: CDR1 MGHDK, CDR2 SYGVNS. Trimming shortened V by 0 bases and J by 6 bases, and 15 bases separated the two germline ends. The CDR3 is CASSEYRGHMGNIQYF. CDR3 bases: TGTGCCAGCAGTGAATATAGAGGACATATGGGAAACATTCAGTACTTC.

CDR3: CASSSVPGQGWNTEAFF. The CDR3 nucleotides read TGCGCCAGCAGCTCCGTCCCGGGACAGGGATGGAACACTGAAGCTTTCTTT. This sequence joins TRBV5-1 and TRBJ1-1; 9 bases are shared with TRBD1. Germline-derived CDR1 and CDR2 are SGHRS and YFSETQ. This CDR3 contains 17 residues. The V gene end was trimmed by 3 bases and the J gene end by 1 base; junction bases not matched to a gene: 10.

V and J are TRBV29-1 and TRBJ2-1; TRBD2 aligns across 13 bases. V trimming: 3 bases; J trimming: 10 bases; junction bases outside the gene matches: 12. This CDR3 has 16 residues. Germline lookup yields CDR1 SQVTM and CDR2 ANQGSEA. CDR3 residues: CSVDEGGLAGVQEQFF. The CDR3 nucleotides read TGCAGCGTTGATGAGGGTGGACTAGCGGGAGTCCAGGAGCAGTTCTTC.

V gene TRBV5-1 combines with J gene TRBJ2-3; TRBD2 aligns across 8 bases. The junction had 19 bases not matched to a gene; V was cut back by 1 base and J by 0 bases. CDR3 length equals 21 residues. Germline loops: CDR1 SGHRS, CDR2 YFSETQ. The CDR3 is CASSLRIRQRGTPHSTDTQYF. CDR3 in DNA: TGCGCCAGCAGCTTGAGGATTCGACAGCGGGGGACTCCCCATAGCACAGATACGCAGTATTTT.

The rearrangement links TRBV5-1 to TRBJ1-1; 9 positions match TRBD1. This CDR3 is 17 amino acids long. Unmatched junction bases numbered 11, after V lost 4 bases and J lost 1 base. Germline loops: CDR1 SGHRS, CDR2 YFSETQ. CDR3 sequence (DNA): TGCGCCAGCAGCCCAACGGACAGGGGAGTTAGGAACACTGAAGCTTTCTTT. Protein product: CASSPTDRGVRNTEAFF.